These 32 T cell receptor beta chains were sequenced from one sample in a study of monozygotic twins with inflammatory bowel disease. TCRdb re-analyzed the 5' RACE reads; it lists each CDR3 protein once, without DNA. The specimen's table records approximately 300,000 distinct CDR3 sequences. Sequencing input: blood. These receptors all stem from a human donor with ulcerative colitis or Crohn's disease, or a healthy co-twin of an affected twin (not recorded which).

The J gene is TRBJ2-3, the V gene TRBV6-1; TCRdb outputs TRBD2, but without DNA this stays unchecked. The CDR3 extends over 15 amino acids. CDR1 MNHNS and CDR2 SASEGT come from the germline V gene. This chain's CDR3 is CASIRTGPSTDTQYF.

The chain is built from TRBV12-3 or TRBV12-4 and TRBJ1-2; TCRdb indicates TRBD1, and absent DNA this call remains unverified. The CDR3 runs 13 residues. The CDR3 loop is CASSLGQGLGYTF.

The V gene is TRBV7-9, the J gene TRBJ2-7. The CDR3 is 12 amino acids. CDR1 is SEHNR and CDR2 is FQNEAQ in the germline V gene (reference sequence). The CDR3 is CASSLGSGEQYF. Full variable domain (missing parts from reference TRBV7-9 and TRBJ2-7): DTGVSQNPRHKITKRGQNVTFRCDPISEHNRLYWYRQTLGQGPEFLTYFQNEAQLEKSRLLSDRFSAERPKGSFSTLEIQRTEQGDSAMYLCASSLGSGEQYFGPGTRLTVT.

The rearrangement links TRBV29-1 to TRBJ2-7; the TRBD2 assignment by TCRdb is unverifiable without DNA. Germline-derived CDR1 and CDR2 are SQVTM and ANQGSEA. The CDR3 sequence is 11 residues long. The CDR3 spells CSAPAAGKQYF.

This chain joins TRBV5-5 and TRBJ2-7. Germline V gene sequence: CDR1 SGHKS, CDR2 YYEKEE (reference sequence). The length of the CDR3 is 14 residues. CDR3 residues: CASSLGSLAYEQYF. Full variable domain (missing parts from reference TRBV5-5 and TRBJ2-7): DAGVTQSPTHLIKTRGQQVTLRCSPISGHKSVSWYQQVLGQGPQFIFQYYEKEERGRGNFPDRFSARQFPNYSSELNVNALLLGDSALYLCASSLGSLAYEQYFGPGTRLTVT.

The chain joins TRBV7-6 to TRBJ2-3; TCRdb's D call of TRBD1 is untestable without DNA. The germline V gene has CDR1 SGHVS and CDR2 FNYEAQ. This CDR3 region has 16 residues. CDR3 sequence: CASSPTNSGRQDTQYF.

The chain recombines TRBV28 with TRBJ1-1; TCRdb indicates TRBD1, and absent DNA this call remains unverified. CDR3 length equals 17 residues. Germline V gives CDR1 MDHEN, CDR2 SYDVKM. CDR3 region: CASSLFLDSIARVDAFF.

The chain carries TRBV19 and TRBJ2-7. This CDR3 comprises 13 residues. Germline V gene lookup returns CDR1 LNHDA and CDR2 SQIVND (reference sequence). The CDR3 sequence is CASSELSSYEQYF.

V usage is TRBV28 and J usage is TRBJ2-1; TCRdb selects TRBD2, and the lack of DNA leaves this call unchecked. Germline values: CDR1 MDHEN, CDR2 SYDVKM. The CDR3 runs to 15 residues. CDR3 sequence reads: CASSLPRLARNEQFF.

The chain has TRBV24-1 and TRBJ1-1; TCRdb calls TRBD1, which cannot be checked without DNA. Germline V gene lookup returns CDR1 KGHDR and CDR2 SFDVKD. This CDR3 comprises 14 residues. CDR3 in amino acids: CATSVGDRETEAFF.

CDR3: CASSVLGGEADTQYF. The J gene is TRBJ2-3, the V gene TRBV9; the D gene TCRdb calls, TRBD1, cannot be checked with no DNA. This CDR3 has 15 residues. The V gene's germline CDR1 is SGDLS and CDR2 YYNGEE. The complete variable domain, with remaining parts taken from reference TRBV9 and TRBJ2-3, reads DSGVTQTPKHLITATGQRVTLRCSPRSGDLSVYWYQQSLDQGLQFLIQYYNGEERAKGNILERFSAQQFPDLHSELNLSSLELGDSALYFCASSVLGGEADTQYFGPGTRLTVL.

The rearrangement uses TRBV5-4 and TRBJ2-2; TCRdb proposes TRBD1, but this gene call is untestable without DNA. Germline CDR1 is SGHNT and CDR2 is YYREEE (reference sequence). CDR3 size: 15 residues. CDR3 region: CASSSGGADTGELFF. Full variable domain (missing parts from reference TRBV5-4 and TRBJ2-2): ETGVTQSPTHLIKTRGQQVTLRCSSQSGHNTVSWYQQALGQGPQFIFQYYREEENGRGNFPPRFSGLQFPNYSSELNVNALELDDSALYLCASSSGGADTGELFFGEGSRLTVL.

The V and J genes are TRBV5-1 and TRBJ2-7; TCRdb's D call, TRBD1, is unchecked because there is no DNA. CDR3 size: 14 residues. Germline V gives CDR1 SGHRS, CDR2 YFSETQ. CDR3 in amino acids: CASSTGDSSYEQYF.

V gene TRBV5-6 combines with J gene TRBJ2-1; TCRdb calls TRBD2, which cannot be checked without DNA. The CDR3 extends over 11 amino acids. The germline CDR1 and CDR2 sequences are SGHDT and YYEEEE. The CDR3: CASSSRREQFF. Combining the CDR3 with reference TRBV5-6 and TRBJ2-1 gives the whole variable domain DAGVTQSPTHLIKTRGQQVTLRCSPKSGHDTVSWYQQALGQGPQFIFQYYEEEERQRGNFPDRFSGHQFPNYSSELNVNALLLGDSALYLCASSSRREQFFGPGTRLTVL.

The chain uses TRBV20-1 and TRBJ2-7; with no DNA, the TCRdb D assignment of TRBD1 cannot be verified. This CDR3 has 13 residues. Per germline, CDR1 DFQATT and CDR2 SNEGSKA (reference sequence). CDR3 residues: CSASFPGIYEQYF.

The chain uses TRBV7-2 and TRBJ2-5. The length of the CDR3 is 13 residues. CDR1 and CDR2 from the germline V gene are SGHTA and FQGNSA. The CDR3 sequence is CASSLAVRETQYF.

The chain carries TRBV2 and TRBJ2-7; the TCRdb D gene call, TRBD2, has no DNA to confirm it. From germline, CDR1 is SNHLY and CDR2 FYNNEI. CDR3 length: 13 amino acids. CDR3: CASNGPRSTEQYF.

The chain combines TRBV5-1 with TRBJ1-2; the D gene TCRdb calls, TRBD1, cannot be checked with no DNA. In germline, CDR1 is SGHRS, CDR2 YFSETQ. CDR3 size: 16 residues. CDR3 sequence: CASSLARGQALYGYTF.

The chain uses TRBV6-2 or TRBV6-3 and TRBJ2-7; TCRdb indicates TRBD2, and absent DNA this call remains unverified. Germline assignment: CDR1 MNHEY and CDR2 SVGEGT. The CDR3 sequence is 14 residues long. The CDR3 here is CASSYERGLYEQYF.

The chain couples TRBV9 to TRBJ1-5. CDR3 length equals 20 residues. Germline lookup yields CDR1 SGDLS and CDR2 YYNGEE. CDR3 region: CASSEVRLQKNRYSNQPQHF.

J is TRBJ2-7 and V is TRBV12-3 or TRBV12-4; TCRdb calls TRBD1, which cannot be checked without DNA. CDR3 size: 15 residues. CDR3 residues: CASSTPGQGPYEQYF.

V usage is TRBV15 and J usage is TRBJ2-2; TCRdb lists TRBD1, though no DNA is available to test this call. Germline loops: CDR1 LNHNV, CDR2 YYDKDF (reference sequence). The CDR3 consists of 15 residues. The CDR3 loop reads CAIQDRGSNTGELFF.

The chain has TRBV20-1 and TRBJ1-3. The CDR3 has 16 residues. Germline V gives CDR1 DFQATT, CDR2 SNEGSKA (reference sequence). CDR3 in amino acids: CSARDPSDSSGNTIYF.

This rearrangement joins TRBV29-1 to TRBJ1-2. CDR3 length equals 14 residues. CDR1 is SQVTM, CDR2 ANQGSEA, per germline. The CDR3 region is CSVVQTLRNYGYTF.

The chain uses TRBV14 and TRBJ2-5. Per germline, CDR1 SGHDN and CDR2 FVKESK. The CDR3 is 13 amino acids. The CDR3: CASSQVGSKTQYF.

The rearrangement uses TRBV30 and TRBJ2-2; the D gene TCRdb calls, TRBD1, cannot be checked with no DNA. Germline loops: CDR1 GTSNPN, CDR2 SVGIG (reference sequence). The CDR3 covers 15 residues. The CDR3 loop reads CAWSGQGARTGELFF.

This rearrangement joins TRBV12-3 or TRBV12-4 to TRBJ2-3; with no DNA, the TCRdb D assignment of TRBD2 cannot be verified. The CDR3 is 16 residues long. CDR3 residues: CASSFIGGRSTDTQYF.

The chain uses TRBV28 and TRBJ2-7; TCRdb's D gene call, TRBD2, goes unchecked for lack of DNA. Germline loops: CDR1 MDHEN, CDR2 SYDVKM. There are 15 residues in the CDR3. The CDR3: CASSESGSLIYEQYF.

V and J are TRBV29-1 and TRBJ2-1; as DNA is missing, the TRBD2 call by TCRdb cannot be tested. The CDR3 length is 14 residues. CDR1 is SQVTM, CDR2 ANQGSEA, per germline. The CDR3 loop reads CSVLSREPYNEQFF.

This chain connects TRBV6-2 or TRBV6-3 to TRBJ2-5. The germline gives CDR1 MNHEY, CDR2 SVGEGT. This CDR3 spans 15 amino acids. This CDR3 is CASSYSLSGRETQYF.

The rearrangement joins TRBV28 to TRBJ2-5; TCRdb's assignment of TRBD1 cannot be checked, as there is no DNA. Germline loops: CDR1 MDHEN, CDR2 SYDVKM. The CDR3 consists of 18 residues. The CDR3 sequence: CASSPLRGGRANQETQYF.

The CDR3 protein is CASSSGNAVAKNIQYF. The chain has TRBV12-3 or TRBV12-4 and TRBJ2-4. This CDR3 has 16 amino acids.